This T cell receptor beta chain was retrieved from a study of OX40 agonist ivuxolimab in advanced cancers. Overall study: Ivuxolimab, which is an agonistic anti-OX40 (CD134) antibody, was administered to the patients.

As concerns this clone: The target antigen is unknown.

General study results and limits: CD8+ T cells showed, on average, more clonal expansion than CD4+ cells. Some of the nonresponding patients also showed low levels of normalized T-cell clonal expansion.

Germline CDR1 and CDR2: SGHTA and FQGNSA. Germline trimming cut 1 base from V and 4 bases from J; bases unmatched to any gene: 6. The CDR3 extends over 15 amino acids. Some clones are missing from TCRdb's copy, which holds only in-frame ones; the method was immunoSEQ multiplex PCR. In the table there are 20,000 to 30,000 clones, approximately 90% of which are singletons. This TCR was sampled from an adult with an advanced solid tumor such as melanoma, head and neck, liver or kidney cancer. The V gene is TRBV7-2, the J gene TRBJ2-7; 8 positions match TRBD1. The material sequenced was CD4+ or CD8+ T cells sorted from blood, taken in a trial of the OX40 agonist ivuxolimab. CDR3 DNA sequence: TGTGCCAGCAGCTTAGGGGCAGGGGGCGCGTACGAGCAGTACTTC. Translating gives CASSLGAGGAYEQYF.